The TCR beta chain under discussion was sequenced for a study of T cell repertoires in cytomegalovirus infection. TCRdb passed the reads through MiXCR, listing each CDR3 protein once. The sample has about 360,000 distinct CDR3 sequences, roughly 18% seen once; the top ten hold approximately 8%. From germline, CDR1 is SGHVS and CDR2 FNYEAQ. V dropped 5 bases and J dropped 5; count of bases not matched to a gene: 15. The CDR3 extends over 17 amino acids. This clonotype was detected many times. The source of this sequence is a human donor in good health (CMV status not recorded). Some clones in this sample may be carry-over from other donors' samples. The chain carries TRBV7-6 and TRBJ2-1; 7 bases agree with TRBD2. Sequencing was performed on PBMCs. The CDR3 DNA reads as TGTGCCAGCAGCCCTCGTTACGGCGGGAGCAGAGACAATGAGCAGTTCTTC. Protein: CASSPRYGGSRDNEQFF.